This T cell receptor (beta chain) was profiled in a study of beta chain features in type 1 diabetes (dated by TCRdb to the late 2010s). In the study overall: Mean age, gender distribution, total cell number and subset yield did not differ between patients and healthy donors. A total of about 110,000,000 sorted cells were examined across all samples, and a strong correlation was observed between cell number per subset and RNA yield. The study compared the TCRB repertoires of sorted circulating CD4+ T cell subsets in recently diagnosed type 1 diabetes patients with those in matched healthy donors. Regulatory and stem cell-like memory subsets were isolated from only 8 patients and about eight healthy donors, whereas naive and central memory subsets came from all 30 or so donors. What the authors observed across the whole study: Naive, central memory and regulatory TCRB repertoires appeared to be more similar among patients than among healthy donors. Because cDNA was sequenced instead of genomic DNA, highly expressing activated cells could be over-represented, though the groups showed no difference in activation or CD3 levels. At VDJ recombination sites, patients with type 1 diabetes made fewer insertions and deleted more nucleotides, a pattern implying thymic rearrangement abnormalities. HLA sub-analyses involved small numbers of individuals, so any influence of HLA type on TCRB rearrangement remained unresolved. Shorter templates might be favored by PCR, yet because patient and control samples were amplified and corrected together, any such skew would affect both groups equally. Type 1 diabetes patients showed a moderate but significant shortening of TCRB CDR3 length in all four CD4+ subsets.

The High Capacity cDNA Reverse Transcription Kit was used to reverse transcribe all of the isolated RNA, meaning that expressed TCRB transcripts were what got sequenced. Deep immunoSEQ sequencing was performed on naive, central memory and regulatory T cell samples, with an average of roughly 3.5 million total reads per sample. After sorted cells were lysed in RLT buffer, RNA was extracted with DNase-treated RNeasy Micro or Mini kits, with the choice depending on cell number. Each cell subset was processed separately to prevent cross-contamination, with patient and healthy donor samples processed together. Using the immunoSEQ multiplex PCR, TCRB sequences were amplified from cDNA into 87-bp fragments spanning the CDR3 region. The amplicons were sequenced using the Illumina HiSeq platform. In the paper's pipeline: Synthetic template baselines were used to correct PCR bias computationally, reads within Hamming distance 2 were collapsed, and singletons that could not be merged were discarded. By aligning reads against IMGT, V, D and J genes, CDR3 length, and insertions or deletions at six rearrangement sites were assigned. Clonotype counts were normalized to sorted cell number within each subset before computing true diversity and Gini coefficients with the tcR R package. The overlap coefficient, calculated on TCRB nucleotide sequences, was used to quantify repertoire sharing. As a proxy for the pre-selection repertoire, out-of-frame TCRB sequences from naive cells were analyzed. The source is immuneACCESS, and TCRdb retained only in-frame sequences with V and J called. Part of the clones is not carried over; for the studies checked, unresolved V genes explain less than half of this, and the remainder is unexplained. The V and J calls and clone size come from that table; D and trimming were worked out from the DNA. Recorded for this sample are about 650,000 clones; 9.5% to 15% of them occurred a single time. The top ten hold 0.095% to 0.15% of the sample.

This clone occurred a few times. Its antigen remains unidentified. Base qualities are not recorded, but no much larger clone differs from it by a single base. Other nucleotide sequences in the sample specify the same CDR3. A single peripheral blood draw of about 120 mL on average was collected from each donor into heparinised tubes. A BD FACSAria II was used to sort naive, central memory, regulatory and stem cell-like memory CD4+ T cells with a panel that included CD45RO, CCR7, CD25, CD127, CD95 and CD27. A purity above 95% was achieved for all sorted populations. Right away, PBMCs were isolated by Lymphoprep density gradient centrifugation and were stained directly, with no culture step. To minimize batch effects, samples were stained and sorted in pairs, one healthy donor with one patient per experiment. CDR1 is given as DFQATT and CDR2 as SNEGSKA, both from the germline V gene (reference sequence). The CDR3 numbers 11 residues from cysteine through phenylalanine. The retained sequence is limited to the CDR3, 33 bases, with the frame set at the first base. V lost 3 bases and J lost 2 bases; the stretch between them is 4 bases long.

This TCR came from a man aged 30-40 years with type 1 diabetes. The chain is assembled from TRBV20-1 and TRBJ2-5; the D segment cannot be called with confidence. The sequenced sample consisted of naive CD4+ T cells from blood. Taken with the paper, the label for cell subset or site translates to: true naive CD4+ T cells. The base sequence is TGCAGTGCTAGGCCTCAAGAGACCCAGTACTTC. The translation is CSARPQETQYF.